Listed here is a single TCR beta chain. Its antigen remains unidentified. This sample stems from a study of OX40 agonist ivuxolimab in advanced cancers. Study observations and caveats: Clonal expansion was among the lowest in partial responders at 0.1-3.0 mg/kg, especially CD8+.

Sequencing was performed with immunoSEQ multiplex PCR; in TCRdb, only in-frame clones are kept and a portion is missing. The sample holds nearly 85,000 clones; 86% are singletons and the top ten take just under 2%. V shed 1 base and J shed 5 bases, with 5 bases lying between them. This CDR3 contains 12 residues. Germline V gene lookup returns CDR1 SNHLY and CDR2 FYNNEI. The input for sequencing was CD4+ or CD8+ T cells sorted from blood, taken in a trial of the OX40 agonist ivuxolimab. The sequence was collected from an adult with an advanced solid tumor such as melanoma, head and neck, liver or kidney cancer. The chain couples TRBV2 to TRBJ1-1; no definite D call. This chain's CDR3 is CASSEGWTEAFF. As DNA, the CDR3 is TGTGCCAGCAGTGAAGGGTGGACTGAAGCTTTCTTT.